This is a list of T cell receptor beta chains from one sample in a study of neurological immune-mediated disorders. In TCRdb, the 5' RACE reads were re-called with MiXCR into one record per CDR3 protein. The sample includes tens of thousands of distinct CDR3 sequences, 13% to 15% of them seen just once. Material for sequencing was PBMCs. These receptors all stem from a woman aged 45-65 years with HTLV-1-associated myelopathy (HAM/TSP). The CDR3 runs from the conserved cysteine through the conserved F or W. The D gene is left open where the match is weak. Not all rows give a size; the values are once, few, many and, for expanded clones, a class.

clone_size: few; v_call: TRBV6-5; d_call: TRBD1; j_call: TRBJ2-2; cdr3_nt: TGTGCCAGCAGTTACAGGGGGCGAACCGGGGAGCTGTTTTTT; cdr3_aa: CASSYRGRTGELFF
clone_size: many; v_call: TRBV5-1; d_call: -; j_call: TRBJ1-2; cdr3_nt: TGCGCCAGCAGTCAGGACCTAGTGCTTAACTATGGCTACACCTTC; cdr3_aa: CASSQDLVLNYGYTF
clone_size: many; v_call: TRBV29-1; d_call: -; j_call: TRBJ2-7; cdr3_nt: TGCAGCGTCGGCCTTAAGCAGGGCGAGCAGTACTTC; cdr3_aa: CSVGLKQGEQYF
clone_size: many; v_call: TRBV7-2; d_call: -; j_call: TRBJ2-7; cdr3_nt: TGTGCCAGCAGCACCATCATTAGCGGTATCTCCTACGAGCAGTACTTC; cdr3_aa: CASSTIISGISYEQYF
clone_size: many; v_call: TRBV5-6; d_call: -; j_call: TRBJ1-2; cdr3_nt: TGTGCCAGCAGCTTCGGCTCCCGCTACACCTTC; cdr3_aa: CASSFGSRYTF
clone_size: many; v_call: TRBV20-1; d_call: -; j_call: TRBJ2-1; cdr3_nt: TGCAGTGCTAAGGGAGAGTTCGACAATGAGCAGTTCTTC; cdr3_aa: CSAKGEFDNEQFF
clone_size: -; v_call: TRBV7-2; d_call: TRBD2; j_call: TRBJ2-5; cdr3_nt: TGTGCCAGCAGCTTAATTAGCGGGGGTTCAGGGACCCAGTACTTC; cdr3_aa: CASSLISGGSGTQYF
clone_size: few; v_call: TRBV20-1; d_call: -; j_call: TRBJ2-6; cdr3_nt: TGCAGTTCCCGGGACTCTGGGGCCAACGTCCTGACTTTC; cdr3_aa: CSSRDSGANVLTF
clone_size: many; v_call: TRBV19; d_call: -; j_call: TRBJ1-2; cdr3_nt: TGTGCCAGTACACAGCAACCAACTAACTATGGCTACACCTTC; cdr3_aa: CASTQQPTNYGYTF
clone_size: many; v_call: TRBV5-6; d_call: -; j_call: TRBJ2-3; cdr3_nt: TGTGCCAGCAGCCCTTTCCCGGAGGGGGCAGATACGCAGTATTTT; cdr3_aa: CASSPFPEGADTQYF
clone_size: many; v_call: TRBV12-3/TRBV12-4; d_call: -; j_call: TRBJ1-5; cdr3_nt: TGTGCCAGCAGTGCAGGGGAGAATTGGCCCCAGCATTTT; cdr3_aa: CASSAGENWPQHF
clone_size: many; v_call: TRBV7-9; d_call: -; j_call: TRBJ1-1; cdr3_nt: TGTGCCAGCAGCGCGGGACAATTGAACACTGAAGCTTTCTTT; cdr3_aa: CASSAGQLNTEAFF
clone_size: many; v_call: TRBV5-1; d_call: TRBD1; j_call: TRBJ2-2; cdr3_nt: TGCGCCAGCAGCTTGGCCAGGGGACAGGTCAACACCGGGGAGCTGTTTTTT; cdr3_aa: CASSLARGQVNTGELFF
clone_size: many; v_call: TRBV4-1; d_call: -; j_call: TRBJ1-1; cdr3_nt: TGCGCCAGCAGCCGCTTTATCAGGGAAGAAGCTTTCTTT; cdr3_aa: CASSRFIREEAFF
clone_size: many; v_call: TRBV18; d_call: TRBD1; j_call: TRBJ2-7; cdr3_nt: TGTGCCAGCTCTTCCGGCCATCCGGGACAGGGGAGAGTGGAGCAGTACTTC; cdr3_aa: CASSSGHPGQGRVEQYF
clone_size: many; v_call: TRBV9; d_call: -; j_call: TRBJ1-1; cdr3_nt: TGTGCCAGCAGCGTAGTTCAGGGGAACACTGAAGCTTTCTTT; cdr3_aa: CASSVVQGNTEAFF
clone_size: many; v_call: TRBV7-7; d_call: TRBD1; j_call: TRBJ2-2; cdr3_nt: TGTGCTAGCAGCTTAACAACAGGGGGCTACACCGGGGAGCTGTTTTTT; cdr3_aa: CASSLTTGGYTGELFF
clone_size: many; v_call: TRBV4-3; d_call: -; j_call: TRBJ1-3; cdr3_nt: TGCGCCAGCAGCCAAGATCAGACCGCGGGAAACACCATATATTTT; cdr3_aa: CASSQDQTAGNTIYF
clone_size: many; v_call: TRBV3-1; d_call: TRBD1; j_call: TRBJ2-5; cdr3_nt: TGTGCCAGCAGCCAAGATCGGACAGGGGGCGAGCTACAAGAGACCCAGTACTTC; cdr3_aa: CASSQDRTGGELQETQYF
clone_size: many; v_call: TRBV12-3/TRBV12-4; d_call: -; j_call: TRBJ2-2; cdr3_nt: TGTGCCAGCAGTCGACCCGGGTCTAACACCGGGGAGCTGTTTTTT; cdr3_aa: CASSRPGSNTGELFF
clone_size: many; v_call: TRBV20-1; d_call: -; j_call: TRBJ2-5; cdr3_nt: TGCAGTGCTGGGGGCGCAGGAGAGACCCAGTACTTC; cdr3_aa: CSAGGAGETQYF
clone_size: many; v_call: TRBV29-1; d_call: TRBD1; j_call: TRBJ1-4; cdr3_nt: TGCAGCGTTTCGGGCAGGGGGGCAACTAATGAAAAACTGTTTTTT; cdr3_aa: CSVSGRGATNEKLFF
clone_size: many; v_call: TRBV12-3/TRBV12-4; d_call: -; j_call: TRBJ1-3; cdr3_nt: TGTGCCAGCAGGGCCGGGACGGCCTTGGGAAACACCATATATTTT; cdr3_aa: CASRAGTALGNTIYF
clone_size: -; v_call: TRBV5-1; d_call: TRBD1; j_call: TRBJ2-2; cdr3_nt: TGCGCCACCGCGGGACAGGGGATTAACACCGGGGAGCTGTTTTTT; cdr3_aa: CATAGQGINTGELFF
clone_size: -; v_call: TRBV28; d_call: TRBD1; j_call: TRBJ2-7; cdr3_nt: TGTGCCAGCAGCTTGGGACAGGCCCCCTACGAGCAGTACTTC; cdr3_aa: CASSLGQAPYEQYF
clone_size: many; v_call: TRBV21-1; d_call: -; j_call: TRBJ1-6; cdr3_nt: TGTGCCAGCAGCAAAATGAAAGCCGCAGGACCCCTCCACTTT; cdr3_aa: CASSKMKAAGPLHF
clone_size: many; v_call: TRBV24-1; d_call: TRBD2; j_call: TRBJ2-1; cdr3_nt: TGTGCCACCAGTGACCATCCCGGGGGGTACTACAATGAGCAGTTCTTC; cdr3_aa: CATSDHPGGYYNEQFF
clone_size: many; v_call: TRBV7-2; d_call: TRBD1; j_call: TRBJ2-2; cdr3_nt: TGTGCCAGCAGCGCCCGGACAGGGGTGGGCGGGGAGCTGTTTTTT; cdr3_aa: CASSARTGVGGELFF
clone_size: many; v_call: TRBV9; d_call: TRBD2; j_call: TRBJ2-1; cdr3_nt: TGTGCCAGCAGCGTTTCGAGCGGGGCCTACAATGAGCAGTTCTTC; cdr3_aa: CASSVSSGAYNEQFF
clone_size: many; v_call: TRBV7-9; d_call: -; j_call: TRBJ2-2; cdr3_nt: TGTGCCAGCAGCTCCACGGGGCAGCGGTTGGGCGGGGAGCTGTTTTTT; cdr3_aa: CASSSTGQRLGGELFF
clone_size: many; v_call: TRBV5-6; d_call: -; j_call: TRBJ1-2; cdr3_nt: TGTGCCAGCAGCTTGAGCCAGGGGAACTATGGCTACACCTTC; cdr3_aa: CASSLSQGNYGYTF
clone_size: -; v_call: TRBV29-1; d_call: -; j_call: TRBJ2-3; cdr3_nt: TGCAGCGTCGCCTCAGCTGTGGGGGTGGATACGCAGTATTTT; cdr3_aa: CSVASAVGVDTQYF
clone_size: many; v_call: TRBV27; d_call: TRBD1; j_call: TRBJ1-5; cdr3_nt: TGTGCCAGCAGGAAAGACAGGGGGAAAGGTATAAGCAATCAGCCCCAGCATTTT; cdr3_aa: CASRKDRGKGISNQPQHF
clone_size: many; v_call: TRBV20-1; d_call: TRBD1; j_call: TRBJ1-1; cdr3_nt: TGCAGTGGCCCGGGACAGGGGGATGAAGCTTTCTTT; cdr3_aa: CSGPGQGDEAFF
clone_size: many; v_call: TRBV7-9; d_call: -; j_call: TRBJ2-2; cdr3_nt: TGTGCCAGCAGCTTGGCTGCGAACACCGGGGAGCTGTTTTTT; cdr3_aa: CASSLAANTGELFF
clone_size: many; v_call: TRBV5-1; d_call: -; j_call: TRBJ2-1; cdr3_nt: TGCGCCAGCAGCTTGGTATTCCGGGGCCGTGAGCAGTTCTTC; cdr3_aa: CASSLVFRGREQFF
clone_size: many; v_call: TRBV11-2; d_call: TRBD1; j_call: TRBJ1-1; cdr3_nt: TGTGCCAGCAGCATCCAGATTGGGACAGGGAGGGGGATGAACACTGAAGCTTTCTTT; cdr3_aa: CASSIQIGTGRGMNTEAFF
clone_size: -; v_call: TRBV5-1; d_call: -; j_call: TRBJ2-7; cdr3_nt: TGCGCCAGCAGCTTGGGACAGTTAGGCTACGAGCAGTACTTC; cdr3_aa: CASSLGQLGYEQYF
clone_size: -; v_call: TRBV10-3; d_call: -; j_call: TRBJ2-2; cdr3_nt: TGTGCCATCAGTGAGGGGGGGGCGAGCACCGGGGAGCTGTTTTTT; cdr3_aa: CAISEGGASTGELFF
clone_size: few; v_call: TRBV2; d_call: -; j_call: TRBJ1-2; cdr3_nt: TGTGCCAGATCCCAGGGGAGGAGAGGCTACACCTTC; cdr3_aa: CARSQGRRGYTF
clone_size: many; v_call: TRBV2; d_call: -; j_call: TRBJ1-2; cdr3_nt: TGTGCCAGCAATCGGGGTTTAGGGCGCTCTAACTATGGCTACACCTTC; cdr3_aa: CASNRGLGRSNYGYTF
clone_size: many; v_call: TRBV10-3; d_call: -; j_call: TRBJ2-1; cdr3_nt: TGTGCCATCAGTGAGTCGACGAGGCGAGGGGACAATGAGCAGTTCTTC; cdr3_aa: CAISESTRRGDNEQFF
clone_size: many; v_call: TRBV4-2; d_call: TRBD1; j_call: TRBJ2-1; cdr3_nt: TGTGCCAGCAGCCAAGATTGGGACAGGGGATACAATGAGCAGTTCTTC; cdr3_aa: CASSQDWDRGYNEQFF
clone_size: -; v_call: TRBV11-2; d_call: -; j_call: TRBJ1-1; cdr3_nt: TGTGCCAGCAGCGCTCACCGAGGGGCTTTCTTT; cdr3_aa: CASSAHRGAFF
clone_size: many; v_call: TRBV28; d_call: TRBD1; j_call: TRBJ2-2; cdr3_nt: TGTGCCAGCTTGACAGGGCAGAACACCGGGGAGCTGTTTTTT; cdr3_aa: CASLTGQNTGELFF
clone_size: many; v_call: TRBV5-1; d_call: TRBD2; j_call: TRBJ2-1; cdr3_nt: TGCGCCAGCAGCTCGGGACTAGCGGGGAAGTATGAGCAGTTCTTC; cdr3_aa: CASSSGLAGKYEQFF
clone_size: once; v_call: TRBV6-1; d_call: -; j_call: TRBJ2-7; cdr3_nt: TGTGCCAGCAGTGAAAACACGGCCCACGAGCAGTACTTC; cdr3_aa: CASSENTAHEQYF
clone_size: few; v_call: TRBV18; d_call: -; j_call: TRBJ2-7; cdr3_nt: TGTGCCAGCTCCCAGGCCCGGGGCCTCTCCTACGAGCAGTACTTC; cdr3_aa: CASSQARGLSYEQYF
clone_size: many; v_call: TRBV20-1; d_call: -; j_call: TRBJ1-2; cdr3_nt: TGCAGTGCTAGAGATCCGTTGGCCTTC; cdr3_aa: CSARDPLAF
clone_size: many; v_call: TRBV5-1; d_call: -; j_call: TRBJ2-2; cdr3_nt: TGCGCCAGCAGCTTGGCCTCCGTGGGTAACACCGGGGAGCTGTTTTTT; cdr3_aa: CASSLASVGNTGELFF
clone_size: few; v_call: TRBV5-1; d_call: TRBD2; j_call: TRBJ2-1; cdr3_nt: TGCGCCAGCAGCTTGAAACTAGCGGGGGCCAATGAGCAGTTCTTC; cdr3_aa: CASSLKLAGANEQFF
clone_size: many; v_call: TRBV14; d_call: TRBD1; j_call: TRBJ1-6; cdr3_nt: TGTGCCAGCAGCCAAGTATATCTCCGGGACAGGGCCGGTTCACCCCTCCACTTT; cdr3_aa: CASSQVYLRDRAGSPLHF